The 29 T cell receptor beta chains below come from one sample, sequenced in a study of T-cell memory formation after mild COVID-19. TCRdb called the 5' RACE reads again in MiXCR, with one record for every CDR3 protein. The table shows more than 120,000 distinct CDR3 sequences, with roughly 6.2% occurring only once. The sequencing input was PBMCs or a T cell subset sorted from them (not recorded which). The receptors come from an adult woman who had mild COVID-19 (a few samples of this study predate the infection). Cell type and time point are not known.

This chain connects TRBV14 to TRBJ1-6; D gene uncertain. The V end was cut by 4 bases, the J end by 2 bases, with 12 bases between. The CDR3 runs 16 residues. CDR1 SGHDN and CDR2 FVKESK come from the germline V gene. The CDR3 loop is CASSPLATTYNSPLHF. The DNA of the CDR3 is TGTGCCAGCAGCCCCCTCGCAACCACCTATAATTCACCCCTCCACTTT.

This clonotype has a count of ten or more. The rearrangement links TRBV6-5 to TRBJ2-6; D gene uncertain. The germline CDR1 and CDR2 sequences are MNHEY and SVGAGI. This CDR3 spans 16 amino acids. Trimming shortened V by 2 bases and J by 1 base, and 9 bases separated the two germline ends. CDR3: CASSYGTSSGANVLTF. As DNA, the CDR3 is TGTGCCAGCAGTTACGGCACATCTTCTGGGGCCAACGTCCTGACTTTC.

The table lists this clonotype with many counts. V and J are TRBV12-3 or TRBV12-4 and TRBJ2-4; the match to TRBD2 covers 12 bases. The CDR3 has 18 amino acids. The trim removed 2 bases at V and 3 bases at J, leaving 8 bases unmatched. This chain's CDR3 is CASSLSSGRAWGKNIQYF. CDR3 nucleotide sequence: TGTGCCAGCAGTTTATCTAGCGGGAGGGCCTGGGGCAAAAACATTCAGTACTTC.

A remark on this clonotype: One junction end does not reproduce the germline sequence, and a read error may be involved. The chain employs TRBV6-1 and TRBJ1-2; 11 bases fit TRBD1. Germline V CDR1 and CDR2: MNHNS, SASEGT. This CDR3 region has 15 residues. The CDR3 sequence is CDSIPRTGGNGGYTF. The CDR3 nucleotides read TGTGACAGCATACCTCGGACAGGGGGCAATGGTGGCTACACCTTC.

At least ten counts were recorded for this clonotype. The J gene is TRBJ1-2, the V gene TRBV20-1; D is unclear. The germline V gene encodes CDR1 DFQATT and CDR2 SNEGSKA (reference sequence). Trimming removed 3 bases from V and 3 bases from J, with 14 bases in between. The CDR3 extends over 14 amino acids. The CDR3, as DNA: TGCAGTGCTAGGCCCCCCTCAGCTCACTATGGCTACACCTTC. This gives the protein CSARPPSAHYGYTF.

This clonotype was picked up a small number of times. This rearrangement joins TRBV18 to TRBJ2-1; 7 nucleotides align to TRBD1. Germline V CDR1 and CDR2: KGHSH, LQKENI. This CDR3 has 16 amino acids. V lost 2 bases and J lost 5; bases outside the gene matches: 9. The CDR3 DNA sequence: TGTGCCAGCTCACCAAAGGGGACAGTGGGGGACAATGAGCAGTTCTTC. Residues: CASSPKGTVGDNEQFF.

In its sample, this clonotype was seen many times. The rearrangement links TRBV20-1 to TRBJ2-5; D is perhaps TRBD1 (6 bases). Germline V gene sequence: CDR1 DFQATT, CDR2 SNEGSKA (reference sequence). With 3 bases removed from V and 2 bases from J, the gap between germline ends came to 19 bases. The CDR3 contains 16 residues. The chain's CDR3 is CSASRRFRDKQETQYF. The CDR3 DNA is TGCAGTGCTAGCCGTCGGTTCCGGGACAAACAAGAGACCCAGTACTTC.

This clonotype was counted only a few times. This sequence joins TRBV18 and TRBJ2-4; the D is unclear. CDR3 length equals 15 residues. V lost 3 bases, J lost 7 bases, and 16 bases lay in between. CDR1 KGHSH and CDR2 LQKENI come from the germline V gene. The DNA of the CDR3 is TGTGCCAGCTCACCCAACCAGGTAGTGTCGAACATTCAGTACTTC. Protein sequence: CASSPNQVVSNIQYF.

This clonotype was detected ten times or more. This chain connects TRBV5-6 to TRBJ2-3; D is unclear. V was clipped by 5 bases and J by 3 bases, with 10 bases between them. The CDR3 sequence is 13 residues long. Germline V gene data show CDR1 as SGHDT and CDR2 as YYEEEE. The CDR3 coding sequence is TGTGCCAGCAGGCCGGTTCAGACAGATACGCAGTATTTT. It translates to CASRPVQTDTQYF.

This clonotype has more than one count but fewer than ten. This chain uses TRBV5-1 with TRBJ1-1, with 9 nucleotides matching TRBD1. In germline, CDR1 is SGHRS, CDR2 YFSETQ. The CDR3 covers 15 residues. V dropped 4 bases and J dropped 3; count of bases not matched to a gene: 7. For the CDR3, the DNA is TGCGCCAGCAGCCTCACAGGGGGCCAGTACACTGAAGCTTTCTTT. Its protein is CASSLTGGQYTEAFF. The complete variable domain, with remaining parts taken from reference TRBV5-1 and TRBJ1-1, reads KAGVTQTPRYLIKTRGQQVTLSCSPISGHRSVSWYQQTPGQGLQFLFEYFSETQRNKGNFPGRFSGRQFSNSRSEMNVSTLELGDSALYLCASSLTGGQYTEAFFGQGTRLTVV.

As for this clonotype: A much larger clone is a single base away; this may be a read error. The chain links TRBV20-1 to TRBJ2-7, with D possibly being TRBD1 (5 bases). The DNA end is a closer match to TRBJ2-1, so the J assignment may be wrong. Germline V gene sequence: CDR1 DFQATT, CDR2 SNEGSKA (reference sequence). This CDR3 is 13 amino acids long. CDR3 sequence (DNA): TGCAGTGCGAATAACGACAGATCCTACGAGCAGTTCTTC. Its translation is CSANNDRSYEQFF.

Comment on this clonotype: This may arise from a read error, as a much more abundant clone is one base away. V is TRBV3-1 and J is TRBJ2-3; 9 nucleotides match TRBD1. Germline V gene lookup returns CDR1 LGHDT and CDR2 YNNKEL (reference sequence). The CDR3 loop spans 15 amino acids. V lost 2 bases and J lost 4; bases outside the gene matches: 4. The CDR3 here is CASSQPGQGADTQYF. The CDR3 nucleotides are TGTGCCAGCAGCCAACCGGGACAGGGTGCAGATACGCAGTATTTT.

This clonotype was seen more than once but under ten times. V gene TRBV10-2 combines with J gene TRBJ2-2; 8 bases fit TRBD2. This CDR3 spans 15 amino acids. Germline-derived CDR1 and CDR2 are WSHSY and SAAADI. V was pared by 6 bases and J by 1 base, with 4 bases of the junction left unmatched. DNA of the CDR3: TGCGCCAGCAGGGTTAGCGGGATGAACACCGGGGAGCTGTTTTTT. Its protein product is CASRVSGMNTGELFF.

In its sample, this clonotype was seen many times. This sequence joins TRBV7-3 and TRBJ1-1, with 12 bases that match TRBD1. Per germline, CDR1 SGHTA and CDR2 FQGTGA. With V trimmed by 5 bases and J by 6 bases, 10 bases remained unmatched. The CDR3 has 16 amino acids. As DNA, the CDR3 is TGTGCCAGCAGCCCGAGAGGGACAGGGGGCTTAGCTGAAGCTTTCTTT. This encodes CASSPRGTGGLAEAFF.

Ten or more counts support this clonotype. The V call is TRBV20-1, the J call TRBJ2-5; 12 nucleotides line up with TRBD2. CDR3 size: 17 residues. The germline V gene has CDR1 DFQATT and CDR2 SNEGSKA (reference sequence). J gave up 0 bases and V 0 bases, and 5 bases lay outside the gene matches. CDR3 in amino acids: CSARDLLAGGHQETQYF. The CDR3 DNA follows: TGCAGTGCTAGAGATTTGCTAGCGGGAGGGCACCAAGAGACCCAGTACTTC.

In its sample, this clonotype was seen many times. The chain joins TRBV7-6 to TRBJ1-4; D uncertain. The CDR3 has 15 residues. The V gene's germline CDR1 is SGHVS and CDR2 FNYEAQ. V lost 0 bases and J lost 3, with 8 bases in between. Here the CDR3 DNA reads TGTGCCAGCAGCTTAGCGCACAGCCCTAATGAAAAACTGTTTTTT. This sequence encodes CASSLAHSPNEKLFF.

In this sample, this clonotype turned up many times. The J gene is TRBJ2-7, the V gene TRBV30; D gene unclear. CDR1 is GTSNPN and CDR2 is SVGIG in the germline V gene (reference sequence). The CDR3 contains 13 residues. V lost 0 bases, J lost 5 bases, and 11 bases lay in between. The CDR3 DNA sequence: TGTGCCTGGAGTGTACAAGTGACCCACGAGCAGTACTTC. As protein: CAWSVQVTHEQYF.

There are a few counts of this clonotype. In DNA form, the CDR3 reads TGTGCCAGCAGTTACCACACCGGCAGGCAGAGCTCCTACGAGCAGTACTTC. Translating it yields CASSYHTGRQSSYEQYF. This chain links TRBV6-2 or TRBV6-3 with TRBJ2-7; D ambiguous. The CDR3 is 17 residues long. Germline CDR1 is MNHEY and CDR2 is SVGEGT. V lost 2 bases and J 0 bases, leaving 17 bases between the germline ends.

The genes are TRBV9 and TRBJ2-3; a weak D match, TRBD1 (6 bases). Trimming took off 0 bases at V and 2 bases at J, with 13 bases between the two ends. Per the germline V gene, CDR1 is SGDLS and CDR2 is YYNGEE. The CDR3 spans 16 residues. Written as DNA, the CDR3 is TGTGCCAGCAGCGTAGTTGGACAGATGGCCACAGATACGCAGTATTTT. Encoded protein: CASSVVGQMATDTQYF.

V and J are TRBV3-1 and TRBJ2-7, with D hard to call. This CDR3 is 13 amino acids long. Trimming removed 4 bases from V and 5 bases from J, with 12 bases in between. CDR1 is LGHDT, CDR2 YNNKEL, per germline (reference sequence). In DNA, the CDR3 is TGTGCCAGCAGCCGAGACACGGTGGACGAGCAGTACTTC. Translated, it gives CASSRDTVDEQYF.

The rearrangement joins TRBV14 to TRBJ1-6; the D is unclear. With 10 bases removed from V and 7 bases from J, the gap between germline ends came to 20 bases. Germline lookup yields CDR1 SGHDN and CDR2 FVKESK. The CDR3 has 15 amino acids. The CDR3 region is CATSSHRAPNSPLHF. In nucleotides, the CDR3 is TGTGCCACCTCATCACACCGGGCCCCAAATTCACCCCTCCACTTT. Variable domain in full (rest from reference TRBV14 and TRBJ1-6): EAGVTQFPSHSVIEKGQTVTLRCDPISGHDNLYWYRRVMGKEIKFLLHFVKESKQDESGMPNNRFLAERTGGTYSTLKVQPAELEDSGVYFCATSSHRAPNSPLHFGNGTRLTVT.

This clonotype was picked up a small number of times. This chain links TRBV19 with TRBJ1-5, with a possible D match to TRBD1 (6 bases). CDR3 length: 16 residues. The V gene's germline CDR1 is LNHDA and CDR2 SQIVND (reference sequence). V was pared by 6 bases and J by 1 base, with 16 bases between. The CDR3 sequence is CASRMAGEGSNQPQHF. In DNA form, the CDR3 reads TGTGCCAGTAGAATGGCAGGGGAAGGGAGCAATCAGCCCCAGCATTTT.

The chain couples TRBV19 to TRBJ1-2; D is uncertain. Germline CDR1 and CDR2: LNHDA and SQIVND (reference sequence). The CDR3 extends over 13 amino acids. Trimming pared 6 bases from V and 5 bases from J, leaving 13 bases between. The CDR3 DNA is TGTGCCAGTAGCTCGGGCAGCTGGTATGGCTACACCTTC. Protein: CASSSGSWYGYTF.

This clonotype was seen a few times. The chain combines TRBV20-1 with TRBJ2-3; 9 positions match TRBD2. Germline V gene data show CDR1 as DFQATT and CDR2 as SNEGSKA (reference sequence). The ends lost 5 bases at V and 0 bases at J; junction bases unmatched: 6. CDR3 length equals 15 residues. The CDR3 spells CSALAAGGSTDTQYF. CDR3 in DNA: TGCAGTGCTCTGGCGGCGGGGGGGAGCACAGATACGCAGTATTTT.

The J gene is TRBJ2-1, the V gene TRBV19; TRBD2 aligns across 16 bases. In germline, CDR1 is LNHDA, CDR2 SQIVND (reference sequence). J gave up 11 bases and V 6 bases, and 7 bases lay outside the gene matches. CDR3 length: 15 amino acids. CDR3 in amino acids: CASRGLAGGLGQQFF. CDR3 DNA: TGTGCCAGTAGGGGACTAGCGGGAGGGTTGGGTCAGCAGTTCTTC.

Ten or more counts support this clonotype. This chain connects TRBV7-2 to TRBJ2-3, with no clear D. V was clipped by 2 bases and J by 0 bases, with 6 bases between them. This CDR3 region has 14 residues. The germline CDR1 and CDR2 sequences are SGHTA and FQGNSA. The CDR3 loop reads CASSLQASTDTQYF. The CDR3 DNA reads as TGTGCCAGCAGCTTACAGGCCAGCACAGATACGCAGTATTTT.

This clonotype has a handful of counts. V usage is TRBV4-2 and J usage is TRBJ2-7; 9 positions agree with TRBD2. In germline, CDR1 is LGHNA, CDR2 YNFKEQ. The V and J ends lost 3 bases and 5 bases, in that order; junction bases with no gene match: 11. The CDR3 is made up of 16 amino acids. CDR3 loop: CASSQASGLAPNEQYF. In nucleotides, the CDR3 is TGTGCCAGCAGCCAGGCCTCGGGACTAGCCCCTAACGAGCAGTACTTC.

This clonotype showed up many times. J is TRBJ1-5 and V is TRBV24-1, with D uncertain. Germline values: CDR1 KGHDR, CDR2 SFDVKD. This CDR3 spans 16 amino acids. V lost 4 bases to trimming and J lost 1 base, with 13 bases between them. This chain's CDR3 is CATSDPGRGSNQPQHF. The CDR3 DNA is TGTGCCACCAGTGACCCCGGCCGGGGAAGCAATCAGCCCCAGCATTTT.

This clonotype was observed many times. The V and J genes are TRBV27 and TRBJ2-2; weak D call: TRBD2 (7 bases). The V gene lost 6 bases and the J gene lost 1 base, with 18 bases spanning the gap. CDR3 size: 17 residues. The V gene's germline CDR1 is MNHEY and CDR2 SMNVEV (reference sequence). The CDR3 DNA follows: TGTGCCAGCAGACCCCTTTACGGGGGGCAGAACACCGGGGAGCTGTTTTTT. Translation gives CASRPLYGGQNTGELFF.